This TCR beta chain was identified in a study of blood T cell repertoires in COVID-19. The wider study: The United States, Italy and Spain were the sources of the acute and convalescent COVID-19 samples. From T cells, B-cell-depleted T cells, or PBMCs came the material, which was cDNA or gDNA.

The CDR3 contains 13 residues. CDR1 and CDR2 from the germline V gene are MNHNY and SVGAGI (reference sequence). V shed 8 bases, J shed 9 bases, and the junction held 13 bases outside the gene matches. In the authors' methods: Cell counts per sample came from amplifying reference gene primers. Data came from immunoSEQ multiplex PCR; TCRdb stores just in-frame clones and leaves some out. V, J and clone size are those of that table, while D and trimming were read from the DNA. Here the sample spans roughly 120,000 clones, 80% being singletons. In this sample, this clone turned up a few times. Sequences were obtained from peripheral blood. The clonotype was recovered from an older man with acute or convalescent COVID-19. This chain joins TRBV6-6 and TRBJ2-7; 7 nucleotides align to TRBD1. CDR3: CASGPGQRDRQYF. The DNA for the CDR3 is TGTGCCAGCGGGCCGGGACAGAGGGACCGGCAGTACTTC.